This entry features one T cell receptor beta chain sequence. The data derive from a study of blood T cells in healthy people across ages. Study as a whole: Researchers report that template switching captured about one barcoded beta molecule per two T cells.

The V and J ends lost 5 bases and 2 bases respectively, with 4 bases between them. CDR3 length equals 13 residues. CDR1 and CDR2 (germline): SGHVS, FNYEAQ. Sample-barcoded 5' priming and a J-beta primer mix drove a second PCR of roughly 6 to 12 cycles. Using its own MiXCR run on the 5' RACE reads, TCRdb lists one record per CDR3 protein. The data contain 1.5 million to 2 million distinct CDR3 sequences, 34% of them singletons. The rearrangement links TRBV7-6 to TRBJ1-6; no reliable D call. This clonotype was obtained from a woman aged 25-40 years in good health. Sequencing was carried out using blood. For the CDR3, the DNA is TGTGCCAGCAGCGGGACCTATAATTCACCCCTCCACTTT. Translated: CASSGTYNSPLHF.